This TCR beta chain comes out of a study of T-cell memory formation after mild COVID-19. The study's findings and limits: Pre-infection memory showed some responding clones, and this suggested that cross-reactive memory joined. CD4+ bias marked clones expanding day 15 to 37, unlike balanced contracting clones.

This clonotype was seen more than once but under ten times. Its antigen is unknown. TCRdb redid the calling of the 5' RACE reads with MiXCR, one entry per CDR3 protein. This sample carries about 150,000 distinct CDR3 sequences, about 14% of them seen once, and the ten largest clones take about 14%. Trimming took off 5 bases at V and 9 bases at J, with 16 bases between the two ends. Germline values: CDR1 LNHDA, CDR2 SQIVND (reference sequence). CDR3 size: 14 residues. The sample comprised PBMCs or a T cell subset sorted from them (not recorded which). The genes are TRBV19 and TRBJ2-2, with D perhaps TRBD1 or TRBD2 (5 bases each). This receptor was identified in an adult woman who had mild COVID-19 (a few samples of this study predate the infection). Cell type and time point are not known. CDR3 region: CASSFRDRRRELFF. CDR3 nucleotides: TGTGCCAGTAGTTTCCGGGACCGGAGACGGGAGCTGTTTTTT.